These 25 T cell receptor beta chains share one sample of origin, sequenced in a study of neoadjuvant anti-PD-1 for oral cavity cancer. The protocol was immunoSEQ multiplex PCR, while the TCRdb copy is restricted to in-frame clones and leaves out a portion. The sample includes roughly 16,000 clones, roughly 35% of them seen just once. Time point of the sample: after neoadjuvant nivolumab, at surgical resection. Sequencing was performed on tumor tissue, taken after nivolumab (anti-PD-1) treatment. Receptors were obtained from a person between 35 and 79 years old with oral cavity squamous cell carcinoma.

There are a few counts of this clone. The rearrangement uses TRBV6-9 and TRBJ1-3, with D perhaps TRBD1 (6 bases). Per germline, CDR1 MNHGY and CDR2 SVAAGI. Between the trimmed V and J ends, which lost 4 bases and 0 bases, there was a span of 16 bases. The CDR3 is made up of 17 amino acids. The chain's CDR3 is CASSSQGRGYSGNTIYF. The CDR3 nucleotides read TGTGCCAGCAGTTCCCAAGGGAGGGGGTACTCTGGAAACACCATATATTTT.

CDR3 sequence reads: CASTRDRGQETQYF. CDR3 bases: TGTGCCAGCACAAGGGACAGGGGCCAAGAGACCCAGTACTTC. The chain joins TRBV6-1 to TRBJ2-5; 10 bases match TRBD1. Germline V gives CDR1 MNHNS, CDR2 SASEGT. The trim removed 7 bases at V and 1 base at J, leaving 3 bases unmatched. The CDR3 runs 14 residues.

This clone was seen a few times. V and J are TRBV18 and TRBJ1-3; D ambiguous. Germline values: CDR1 KGHSH, CDR2 LQKENI. This CDR3 has 15 residues. Trimming pared 0 bases from V and 2 bases from J, leaving 8 bases between. CDR3 DNA: TGTGCCAGCTCACCACCTCTAGGGACTGGAAACACCATATATTTT. It encodes CASSPPLGTGNTIYF.

This CDR3 is CASSEAGGVYNEQFF. The CDR3, as DNA: TGTGCCAGCAGCGAAGCGGGGGGGGTTTACAATGAGCAGTTCTTC. The genes are TRBV9 and TRBJ2-1; TRBD2 matches 10 bases. This CDR3 is 15 amino acids long. Germline V gene sequence: CDR1 SGDLS, CDR2 YYNGEE. J lost 4 bases, V lost 3 bases, and 4 bases had no gene match.

V and J are TRBV5-1 and TRBJ2-2, with no clear D. Germline V gene data show CDR1 as SGHRS and CDR2 as YFSETQ. This CDR3 comprises 12 residues. V was trimmed by 2 bases and J by 3 bases, leaving 2 bases between them. The CDR3 bases are TGCGCCAGCAGCTTTTACACCGGGGAGCTGTTTTTT. Protein: CASSFYTGELFF. Full variable domain (rest looked up from reference TRBV5-1 and TRBJ2-2): KAGVTQTPRYLIKTRGQQVTLSCSPISGHRSVSWYQQTPGQGLQFLFEYFSETQRNKGNFPGRFSGRQFSNSRSEMNVSTLELGDSALYLCASSFYTGELFFGEGSRLTVL.

The chain links TRBV4-1 to TRBJ1-2; the match to TRBD1 covers 12 bases. Germline V lookup: CDR1 MGHRA, CDR2 YSYEKL. Losses at the gene ends were 6 bases for V and 6 bases for J; bases not matched to a gene: 5. The CDR3 is 14 residues long. The CDR3 is CASSPGQGADGYTF. The CDR3 bases are TGCGCCAGCAGTCCGGGACAGGGGGCGGATGGCTACACCTTC.

The V call is TRBV9, the J call TRBJ2-3; 7 nucleotides align to TRBD2. Germline values: CDR1 SGDLS, CDR2 YYNGEE. The CDR3 contains 15 residues. V was pared by 3 bases and J by 4 bases, with 8 bases of the junction left unmatched. The CDR3 nucleotides are TGTGCCAGCAGCGCAGCGGGGACCCGAGCAGATACGCAGTATTTT. Its translation: CASSAAGTRADTQYF.

This clone was seen more than once but under ten times. The chain uses TRBV7-2 and TRBJ2-3; D possibly matches TRBD1 or TRBD2 (5 bases each). This CDR3 region has 16 residues. Trimming removed 1 base from V and 1 base from J, with 12 bases in between. CDR1 and CDR2 from the germline V gene are SGHTA and FQGNSA. In nucleotides, the CDR3 is TGTGCCAGCAGCTTAGGTTTACGGGGACGCACAGATACGCAGTATTTT. It yields the protein CASSLGLRGRTDTQYF.

The chain uses TRBV19 and TRBJ2-3; 7 bases line up with TRBD1. V lost 8 bases to trimming and J lost 6 bases; unmatched junction nucleotides: 11. CDR1 and CDR2 from the germline V gene are LNHDA and SQIVND (reference sequence). This CDR3 is 14 amino acids long. CDR3 protein: CASGMGQWGDTQYF. CDR3 nucleotides: TGTGCCAGTGGAATGGGACAGTGGGGGGATACGCAGTATTTT.

This clone was found a few times. The chain uses TRBV6-5 and TRBJ2-3, with TRBD2 identical over 9 bases. V lost 0 bases and J lost 10; bases outside the gene matches: 5. The CDR3 consists of 14 residues. Looked up from germline, CDR1 is MNHEY and CDR2 is SVGAGI. The CDR3 loop reads CASSYSPGTSSQYF. The DNA for the CDR3 is TGTGCCAGCAGTTACTCTCCCGGGACTAGCTCGCAGTATTTT.

V and J are TRBV5-1 and TRBJ2-7, with D perhaps TRBD2 (6 bases). Germline V gene lookup returns CDR1 SGHRS and CDR2 YFSETQ. The V and J ends lost 0 bases and 6 bases respectively, with 13 bases between them. The CDR3 is 14 residues long. Here the CDR3 DNA reads TGCGCCAGCAGCTTGGGTCAGGGAGGAGGCGAGCAGTACTTC. As protein: CASSLGQGGGEQYF.

The rearrangement uses TRBV2 and TRBJ1-1; D unclear. Deletions cut 5 bases from V and 3 bases from J, with 10 bases between. The germline V gene encodes CDR1 SNHLY and CDR2 FYNNEI. This CDR3 is built from 13 residues. CDR3 residues: CASSTRADTEAFF. CDR3 DNA: TGTGCCAGCAGTACCCGGGCCGACACTGAAGCTTTCTTT.

This chain uses TRBV5-6 with TRBJ2-7, with D unresolved. Germline CDR1 and CDR2: SGHDT and YYEEEE. V was shortened by 4 bases and J by 0 bases, with 2 bases between the two germline ends. This CDR3 is 11 amino acids long. The CDR3 here is CASSSSYEQYF. Written as DNA, the CDR3 is TGTGCCAGCAGCAGCTCCTACGAGCAGTACTTC.

This clone was recorded a few times. The V call is TRBV5-8, the J call TRBJ2-7, with a tentative D call TRBD2 (5 bases). Germline V lookup: CDR1 SGHTS, CDR2 YDEGEE. This CDR3 comprises 13 residues. V was trimmed by 5 bases and J by 2 bases, leaving 11 bases between them. CDR3: CASRNRGTYEQYF. The CDR3 DNA reads as TGTGCCAGCAGAAACCGGGGAACCTACGAGCAGTACTTC.

This clone is judged medium-sized (0.01 to 0.1%). This chain connects TRBV6-5 to TRBJ1-4; D not certain. The CDR3 has 13 residues. The germline CDR1 and CDR2 sequences are MNHEY and SVGAGI. With 0 bases removed from V and 10 bases from J, the gap between germline ends came to 9 bases. The CDR3 nucleotides read TGTGCCAGCAGTTACTCCAGTCTCGGAAAACTGTTTTTT. Amino acid sequence: CASSYSSLGKLFF.

This clone was recorded a few times. The V gene is TRBV28, the J gene TRBJ2-1; 8 nucleotides match TRBD1. Germline CDR1 reads MDHEN; CDR2 reads SYDVKM. The CDR3 is 16 residues long. With V trimmed by 4 bases and J by 7 bases, 12 bases remained unmatched. CDR3 in amino acids: CASSWTGNKIGNEQFF. The CDR3 DNA sequence: TGTGCCAGCAGTTGGACAGGGAATAAAATAGGGAATGAGCAGTTCTTC.

This chain joins TRBV15 and TRBJ2-3; 7 bases fit TRBD1. The CDR3 is made up of 14 amino acids. V shed 0 bases, J shed 6 bases, and the junction held 3 bases outside the gene matches. CDR1 is LNHNV, CDR2 YYDKDF, per germline (reference sequence). CDR3 bases: TGTGCCACCAGCAGAGACAGGGGGTGGGATACGCAGTATTTT. Translated: CATSRDRGWDTQYF. Full variable domain (missing parts from reference TRBV15 and TRBJ2-3): DAMVIQNPRYQVTQFGKPVTLSCSQTLNHNVMYWYQQKSSQAPKLLFHYYDKDFNNEADTPDNFQSRRPNTSFCFLDIRSPGLGDTAMYLCATSRDRGWDTQYFGPGTRLTVL.

This clone was recorded at least ten times. This sequence joins TRBV6-5 and TRBJ1-5, with TRBD1 matching 7 bases. Germline lookup yields CDR1 MNHEY and CDR2 SVGAGI. Losses at the gene ends were 6 bases for V and 4 bases for J; bases not matched to a gene: 6. CDR3 length equals 14 residues. The CDR3 reads CASRRTGRNQPQHF. The DNA for the CDR3 is TGTGCCAGCAGACGGACAGGCAGGAATCAGCCCCAGCATTTT.

The V and J genes are TRBV7-2 and TRBJ2-1; TRBD1 or TRBD2 may be the D gene (7 bases each). The CDR3 has 15 residues. CDR1 is SGHTA, CDR2 FQGNSA, per germline. V dropped 1 base and J dropped 4 bases, with 11 bases sitting between them. CDR3: CASSLGQGLYNEQFF. DNA of the CDR3: TGTGCCAGCAGCTTAGGACAGGGACTATACAATGAGCAGTTCTTC.

This clone showed up just once. The genes are TRBV7-9 and TRBJ2-5; 7 bases fit TRBD2. CDR3 length equals 17 residues. The V and J ends lost 0 bases and 3 bases, in that order; junction bases with no gene match: 10. Germline CDR1 reads SEHNR; CDR2 reads FQNEAQ (reference sequence). CDR3 DNA: TGTGCCAGCAGCTTAGCGGCCCTGGGGAGGGCAAAAGAGACCCAGTACTTC. Translating gives CASSLAALGRAKETQYF.

V gene TRBV5-5 combines with J gene TRBJ1-4, with TRBD1 as a possible D gene (5 bases). V lost 2 bases to trimming and J lost 3 bases, with 14 bases between them. This CDR3 region has 16 residues. The germline gives CDR1 SGHKS, CDR2 YYEKEE (reference sequence). The CDR3 nucleotides read TGTGCCAGCAGCTTTTATCAGGGAAGGGCTAATGAAAAACTGTTTTTT. Amino acid sequence: CASSFYQGRANEKLFF.

V and J are TRBV5-1 and TRBJ2-1; D is unresolved. The germline gives CDR1 SGHRS, CDR2 YFSETQ. Trimming removed 0 bases at V and 2 bases at J, with 12 bases between. The CDR3 totals 16 residues. The CDR3 reads CASSLVGILTYNEQFF. In DNA, the CDR3 is TGCGCCAGCAGCTTGGTAGGGATCCTTACCTACAATGAGCAGTTCTTC. The full variable domain, with the rest looked up from reference TRBV5-1 and TRBJ2-1, is KAGVTQTPRYLIKTRGQQVTLSCSPISGHRSVSWYQQTPGQGLQFLFEYFSETQRNKGNFPGRFSGRQFSNSRSEMNVSTLELGDSALYLCASSLVGILTYNEQFFGPGTRLTVL.

This clone came up a few times. The V gene is TRBV7-2, the J gene TRBJ2-1; D remains unclear. CDR1 and CDR2 from the germline V gene are SGHTA and FQGNSA. The V and J ends lost 5 bases and 4 bases respectively, with 9 bases between them. The CDR3 runs to 13 residues. The CDR3 reads CASSRPEYNEQFF. DNA of the CDR3: TGTGCCAGCAGCCGCCCCGAGTACAATGAGCAGTTCTTC.

The gene calls are TRBV30 and TRBJ1-6; a weak D match, TRBD1 (6 bases). Germline V lookup: CDR1 GTSNPN, CDR2 SVGIG (reference sequence). The CDR3 extends over 16 amino acids. Trimming removed 2 bases at V and 7 bases at J, with 18 bases between. CDR3 coding DNA: TGTGCCTGGAGTATGAGGACCGGGACACTAAATTCACCCCTCCACTTT. It specifies CAWSMRTGTLNSPLHF.

The rearrangement joins TRBV4-1 to TRBJ1-1, with D tentatively TRBD1 (5 bases). The germline CDR1 and CDR2 sequences are MGHRA and YSYEKL. V was trimmed by 1 base and J by 6 bases, leaving 15 bases between them. This CDR3 spans 15 amino acids. The CDR3 spells CASSQGMQGLPEAFF. CDR3 DNA sequence: TGCGCCAGCAGCCAAGGAATGCAGGGTCTCCCTGAAGCTTTCTTT.